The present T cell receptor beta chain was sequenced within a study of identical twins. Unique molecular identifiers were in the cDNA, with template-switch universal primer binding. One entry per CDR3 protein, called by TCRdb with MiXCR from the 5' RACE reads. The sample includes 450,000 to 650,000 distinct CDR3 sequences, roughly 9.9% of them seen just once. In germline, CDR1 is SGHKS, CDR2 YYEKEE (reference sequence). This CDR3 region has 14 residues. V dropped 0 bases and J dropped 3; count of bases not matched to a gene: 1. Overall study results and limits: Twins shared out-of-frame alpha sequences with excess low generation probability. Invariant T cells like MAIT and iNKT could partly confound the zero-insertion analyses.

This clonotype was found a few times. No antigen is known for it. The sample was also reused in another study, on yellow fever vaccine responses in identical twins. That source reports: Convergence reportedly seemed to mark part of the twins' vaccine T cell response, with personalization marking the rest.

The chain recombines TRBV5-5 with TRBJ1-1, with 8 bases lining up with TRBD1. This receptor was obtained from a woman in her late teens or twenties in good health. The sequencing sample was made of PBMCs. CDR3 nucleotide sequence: TGTGCCAGCAGCTTGGAGGACAGGGACACTGAAGCTTTCTTT. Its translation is CASSLEDRDTEAFF.